Below are 8 T cell receptor beta chains sequenced from a single sample in a study of T cell repertoires in cytomegalovirus infection. In TCRdb, the reads were re-called with MiXCR into one record per CDR3 protein. Of 200,000 to 300,000 distinct CDR3 sequences detected, approximately 9.1% appear once; the ten largest clones hold approximately 15%. The sample comprised PBMCs. The origin of the receptors is a human donor in good health (CMV status not recorded). Some clones in this sample may be carry-over from other donors' samples.

Many counts were recorded for this clonotype. An end of the junction differs from the germline gene, which may be a read error. V and J are TRBV7-2 and TRBJ1-4; D unresolved. Per germline, CDR1 SGHTA and CDR2 FQGNSA. The length of the CDR3 is 14 residues. This CDR3 is CASSLAYKGETLFF. The CDR3 DNA follows: TGTGCCAGCAGCTTAGCCTACAAGGGCGAAACACTGTTTTTT.

The chain couples TRBV20-1 to TRBJ1-2, with D possibly being TRBD1 (5 bases). Trimming shortened V by 0 bases and J by 2 bases, and 7 bases separated the two germline ends. The CDR3 is made up of 13 amino acids. From germline, CDR1 is DFQATT and CDR2 SNEGSKA (reference sequence). CDR3 region: CSARDGGNYGYTF. DNA of the CDR3: TGCAGTGCTAGAGATGGGGGGAACTATGGCTACACCTTC.

This chain uses TRBV2 with TRBJ1-2, with 7 bases that match TRBD1. The CDR3 totals 15 residues. Germline CDR1 is SNHLY and CDR2 is FYNNEI. V shed 6 bases, J shed 4 bases, and the junction held 11 bases outside the gene matches. The CDR3 sequence is CASRETGINAYGYTF. The CDR3 DNA reads TGTGCCAGCAGAGAGACAGGGATCAACGCCTATGGCTACACCTTC. Full variable domain (remainder filled in from reference TRBV2 and TRBJ1-2): EPEVTQTPSHQVTQMGQEVILRCVPISNHLYFYWYRQILGQKVEFLVSFYNNEISEKSEIFDDQFSVERPDGSNFTLKIRSTKLEDSAMYFCASRETGINAYGYTFGSGTRLTVV.

In this sample, this clonotype turned up many times. The chain has TRBV7-2 and TRBJ1-5; TRBD1 aligns across 10 bases. This CDR3 has 14 amino acids. The germline gives CDR1 SGHTA, CDR2 FQGNSA. Unmatched junction bases numbered 3, after V lost 6 bases and J lost 4 bases. The CDR3: CASRSGQGNQPQHF. In nucleotides, the CDR3 is TGTGCCAGCAGATCGGGACAGGGGAATCAGCCCCAGCATTTT.

J is TRBJ2-6 and V is TRBV20-1; D gene uncertain. The CDR3 length is 14 residues. Trimming removed 3 bases at V and 0 bases at J, with 6 bases between. CDR1 is DFQATT and CDR2 is SNEGSKA in the germline V gene (reference sequence). This CDR3 is CSASSVSGANVLTF. DNA of the CDR3: TGCAGTGCTAGCTCGGTCTCTGGGGCCAACGTCCTGACTTTC.

This clonotype showed up many times. The chain combines TRBV6-6 with TRBJ2-7; 9 bases fit TRBD2. The CDR3 extends over 14 amino acids. CDR1 MNHNY and CDR2 SVGAGI come from the germline V gene (reference sequence). The trim removed 5 bases at V and 7 bases at J, leaving 9 bases unmatched. The CDR3 coding sequence is TGTGCCAGCAGTGCGACTAGCGGCAATTGGGAGCAGTACTTC. Translated, it gives CASSATSGNWEQYF.

This clonotype was counted at least ten times. This chain uses TRBV7-2 with TRBJ2-1; 8 bases are a match to TRBD1. Germline V gene lookup returns CDR1 SGHTA and CDR2 FQGNSA. Trimming took 4 bases from V and 3 from J; bases not matched to a gene: 5. This CDR3 contains 15 residues. The CDR3 is CASSSDRGGYNEQFF. CDR3 in DNA: TGTGCCAGCAGCTCTGACAGGGGAGGCTACAATGAGCAGTTCTTC.

This clonotype has more than one count but fewer than ten. The chain combines TRBV25-1 with TRBJ2-1; no clear D. The CDR3 is 12 residues long. The V gene's germline CDR1 is MGHDK and CDR2 SYGVNS. The V end was cut by 9 bases, the J end by 9 bases, with 15 bases between. The chain's CDR3 is CASAHGIGEQFF. CDR3 nucleotides: TGTGCCAGTGCTCATGGGATCGGTGAGCAGTTCTTC.